The source of this TCR beta chain is a study of blood T cell repertoires in COVID-19. About the study: PBMCs, B-cell-depleted T cells, or T cells were the source of the cDNA or gDNA that made up the material.

V dropped 4 bases and J dropped 1; count of bases not matched to a gene: 7. Looked up from germline, CDR1 is PRHDT and CDR2 is FYEKMQ (reference sequence). This CDR3 region has 16 residues. Produced via immunoSEQ multiplex PCR; TCRdb's table is partial and in-frame only. The data hold more than 300,000 clones, with more than 70% observed a single time. The receptor was derived from a woman between 50 and 59 years old with acute or convalescent COVID-19. The sample was peripheral blood. The J gene is TRBJ2-7, the V gene TRBV13; 10 bases align to TRBD1. CDR3 nucleotide sequence: TGTGCCAGCAGCTCACGGGACAGGGGAAGGTCCTACGAGCAGTACTTC. Protein product: CASSSRDRGRSYEQYF. Filled out from reference TRBV13 and TRBJ2-7, the complete variable domain reads AAGVIQSPRHLIKEKRETATLKCYPIPRHDTVYWYQQGPGQDPQFLISFYEKMQSDKGSIPDRFSAQQFSDYHSELNMSSLELGDSALYFCASSSRDRGRSYEQYFGPGTRLTVT.